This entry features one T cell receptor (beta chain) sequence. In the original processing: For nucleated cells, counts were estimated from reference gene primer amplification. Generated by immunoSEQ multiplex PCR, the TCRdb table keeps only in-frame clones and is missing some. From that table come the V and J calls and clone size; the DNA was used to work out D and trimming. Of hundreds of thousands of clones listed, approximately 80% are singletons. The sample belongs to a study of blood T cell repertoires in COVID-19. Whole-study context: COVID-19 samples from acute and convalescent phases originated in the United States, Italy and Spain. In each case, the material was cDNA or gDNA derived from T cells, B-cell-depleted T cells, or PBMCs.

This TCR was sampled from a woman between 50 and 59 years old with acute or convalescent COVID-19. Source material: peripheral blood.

The CDR3 DNA follows: TGTGCCAGCAGTGAATACCCAGGCTCGGATTCACCCCTCCACTTT. Translation gives CASSEYPGSDSPLHF. The rearrangement uses TRBV6-1 and TRBJ1-6; D uncertain. This CDR3 is 15 amino acids long. V dropped 2 bases and J dropped 8 bases, with 13 bases sitting between them. Germline V gene sequence: CDR1 MNHNS, CDR2 SASEGT.